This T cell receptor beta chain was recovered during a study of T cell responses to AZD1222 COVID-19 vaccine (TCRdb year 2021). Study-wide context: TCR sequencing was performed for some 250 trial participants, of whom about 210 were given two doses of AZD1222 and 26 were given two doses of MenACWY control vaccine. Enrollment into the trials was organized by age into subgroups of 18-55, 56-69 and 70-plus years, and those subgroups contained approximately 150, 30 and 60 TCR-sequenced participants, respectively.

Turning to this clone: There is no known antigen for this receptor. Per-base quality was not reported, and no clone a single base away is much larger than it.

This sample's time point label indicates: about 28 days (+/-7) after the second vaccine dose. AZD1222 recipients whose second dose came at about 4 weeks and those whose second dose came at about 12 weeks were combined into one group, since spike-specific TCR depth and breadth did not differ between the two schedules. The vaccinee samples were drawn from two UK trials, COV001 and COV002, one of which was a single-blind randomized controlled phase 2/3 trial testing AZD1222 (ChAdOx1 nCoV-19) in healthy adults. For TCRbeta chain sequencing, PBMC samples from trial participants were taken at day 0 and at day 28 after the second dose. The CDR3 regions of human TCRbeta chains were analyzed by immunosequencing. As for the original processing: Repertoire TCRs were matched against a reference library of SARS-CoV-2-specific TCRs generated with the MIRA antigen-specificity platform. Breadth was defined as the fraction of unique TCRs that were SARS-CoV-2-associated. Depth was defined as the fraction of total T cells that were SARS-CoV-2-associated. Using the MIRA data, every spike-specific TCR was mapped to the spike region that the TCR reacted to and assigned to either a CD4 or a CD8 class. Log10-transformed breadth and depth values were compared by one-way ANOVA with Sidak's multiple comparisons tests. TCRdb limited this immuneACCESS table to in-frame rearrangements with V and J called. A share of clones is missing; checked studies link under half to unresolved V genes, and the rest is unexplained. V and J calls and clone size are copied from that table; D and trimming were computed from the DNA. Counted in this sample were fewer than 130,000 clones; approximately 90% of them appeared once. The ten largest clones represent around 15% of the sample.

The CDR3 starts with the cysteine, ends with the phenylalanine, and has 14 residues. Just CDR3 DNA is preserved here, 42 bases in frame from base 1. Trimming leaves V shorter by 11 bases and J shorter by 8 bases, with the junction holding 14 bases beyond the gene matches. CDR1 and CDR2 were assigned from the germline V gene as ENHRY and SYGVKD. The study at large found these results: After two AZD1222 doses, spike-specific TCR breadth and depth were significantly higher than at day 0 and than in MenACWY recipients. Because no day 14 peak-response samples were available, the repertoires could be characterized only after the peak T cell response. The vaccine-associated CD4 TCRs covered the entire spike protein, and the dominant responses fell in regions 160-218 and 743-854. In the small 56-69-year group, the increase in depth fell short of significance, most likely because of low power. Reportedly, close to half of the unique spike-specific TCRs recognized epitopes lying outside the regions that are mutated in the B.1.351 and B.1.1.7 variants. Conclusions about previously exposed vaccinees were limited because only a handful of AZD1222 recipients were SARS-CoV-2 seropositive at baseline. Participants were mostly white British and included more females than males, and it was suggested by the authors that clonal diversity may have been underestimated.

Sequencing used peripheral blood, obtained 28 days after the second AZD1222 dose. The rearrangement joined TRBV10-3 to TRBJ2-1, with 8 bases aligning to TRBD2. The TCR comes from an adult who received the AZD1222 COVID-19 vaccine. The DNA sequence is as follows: TGTGCCGCCCGAAGGACTAGCCCGGTCGATGAGCAGTTCTTC. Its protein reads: CAARRTSPVDEQFF.